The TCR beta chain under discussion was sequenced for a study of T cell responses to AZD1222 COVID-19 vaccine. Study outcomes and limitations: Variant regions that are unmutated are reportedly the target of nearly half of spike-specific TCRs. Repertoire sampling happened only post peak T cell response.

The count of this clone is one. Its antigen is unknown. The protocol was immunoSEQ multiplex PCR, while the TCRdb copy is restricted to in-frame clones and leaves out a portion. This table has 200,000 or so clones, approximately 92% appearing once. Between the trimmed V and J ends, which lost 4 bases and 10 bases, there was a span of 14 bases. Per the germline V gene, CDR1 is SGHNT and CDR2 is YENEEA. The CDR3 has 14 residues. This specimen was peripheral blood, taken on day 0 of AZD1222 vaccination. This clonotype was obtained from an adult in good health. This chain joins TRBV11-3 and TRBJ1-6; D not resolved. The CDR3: CASSSNGRQSPLHF. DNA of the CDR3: TGTGCCAGCAGCTCTAACGGTCGACAATCACCCCTCCACTTT.